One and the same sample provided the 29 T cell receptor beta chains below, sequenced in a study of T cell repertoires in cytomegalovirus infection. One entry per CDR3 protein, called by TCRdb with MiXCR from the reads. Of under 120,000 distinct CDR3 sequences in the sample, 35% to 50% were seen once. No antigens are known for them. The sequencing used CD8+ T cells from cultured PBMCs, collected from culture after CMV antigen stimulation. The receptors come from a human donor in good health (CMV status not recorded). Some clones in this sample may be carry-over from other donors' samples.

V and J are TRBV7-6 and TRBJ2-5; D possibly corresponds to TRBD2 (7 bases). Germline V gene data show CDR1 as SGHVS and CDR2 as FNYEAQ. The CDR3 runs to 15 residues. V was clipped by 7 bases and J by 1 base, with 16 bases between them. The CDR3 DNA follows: TGTGCCAGCATAGTCGGCGGGGGCACCCAAGAGACCCAGTACTTC. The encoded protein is CASIVGGGTQETQYF.

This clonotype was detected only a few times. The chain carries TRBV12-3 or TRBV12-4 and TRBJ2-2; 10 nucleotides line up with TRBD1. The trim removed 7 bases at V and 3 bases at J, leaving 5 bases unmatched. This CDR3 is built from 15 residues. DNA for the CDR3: TGTGCCAGCACCTCCGGGACAGGGGACACCGGGGAGCTGTTTTTT. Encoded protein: CASTSGTGDTGELFF.

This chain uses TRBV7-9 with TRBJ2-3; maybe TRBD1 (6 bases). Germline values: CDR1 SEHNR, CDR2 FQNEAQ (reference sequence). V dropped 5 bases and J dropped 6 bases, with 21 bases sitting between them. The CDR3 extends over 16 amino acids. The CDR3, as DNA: TGTGCCAGCAGCACCCTTCAGGGGCCAACGGCTGATACGCAGTATTTT. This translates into CASSTLQGPTADTQYF.

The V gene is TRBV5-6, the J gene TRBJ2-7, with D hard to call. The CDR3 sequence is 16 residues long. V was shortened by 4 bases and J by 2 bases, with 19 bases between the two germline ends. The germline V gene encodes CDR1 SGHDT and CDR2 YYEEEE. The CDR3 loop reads CASSGRYMADTYEQYF. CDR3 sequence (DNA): TGTGCCAGCAGCGGGCGGTATATGGCGGATACCTACGAGCAGTACTTC.

Here the CDR3 reads CASSASGMTYEQYF. The CDR3 nucleotides are TGTGCCAGCAGTGCCTCCGGGATGACCTACGAGCAGTACTTC. The chain employs TRBV6-5 and TRBJ2-7, with a possible D match to TRBD2 (5 bases). CDR1 is MNHEY, CDR2 SVGAGI, per germline. Trimming stripped 5 bases from V and 2 bases from J, with 13 bases between. There are 14 residues in the CDR3.

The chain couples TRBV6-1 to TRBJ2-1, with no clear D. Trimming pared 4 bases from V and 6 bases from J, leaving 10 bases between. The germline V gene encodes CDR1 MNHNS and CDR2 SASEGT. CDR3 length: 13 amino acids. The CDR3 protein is CASSGTEINEQFF. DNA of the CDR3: TGTGCCAGCAGTGGGACGGAAATCAATGAGCAGTTCTTC.

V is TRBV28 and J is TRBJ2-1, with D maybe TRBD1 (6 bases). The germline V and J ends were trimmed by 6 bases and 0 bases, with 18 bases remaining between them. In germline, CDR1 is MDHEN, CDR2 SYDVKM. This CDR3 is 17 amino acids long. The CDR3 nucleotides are TGTGCCAGCAGCTTGGGACACCAAACTAGCTCCTACAATGAGCAGTTCTTC. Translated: CASSLGHQTSSYNEQFF.

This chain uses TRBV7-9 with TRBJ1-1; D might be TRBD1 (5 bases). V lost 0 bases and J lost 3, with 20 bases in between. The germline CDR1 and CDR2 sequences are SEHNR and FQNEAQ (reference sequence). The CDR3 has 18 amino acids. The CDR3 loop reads CASSLASSGGLGYTEAFF. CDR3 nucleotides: TGTGCCAGCAGCTTAGCAAGTTCTGGGGGTTTGGGATACACTGAAGCTTTCTTT. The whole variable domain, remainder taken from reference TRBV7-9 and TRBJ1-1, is DTGVSQNPRHKITKRGQNVTFRCDPISEHNRLYWYRQTLGQGPEFLTYFQNEAQLEKSRLLSDRFSAERPKGSFSTLEIQRTEQGDSAMYLCASSLASSGGLGYTEAFFGQGTRLTVV.

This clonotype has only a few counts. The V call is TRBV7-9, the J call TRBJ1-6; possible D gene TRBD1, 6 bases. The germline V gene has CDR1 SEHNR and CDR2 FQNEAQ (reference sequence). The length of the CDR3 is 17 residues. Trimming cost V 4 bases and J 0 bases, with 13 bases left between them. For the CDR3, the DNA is TGTGCCAGCAGCTCAGACAGGTCGAGCTCCTATAATTCACCCCTCCACTTT. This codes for CASSSDRSSSYNSPLHF.

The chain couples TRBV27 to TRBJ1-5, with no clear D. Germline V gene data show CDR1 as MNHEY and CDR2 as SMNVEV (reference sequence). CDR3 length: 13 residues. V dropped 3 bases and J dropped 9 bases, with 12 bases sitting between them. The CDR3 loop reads CASSFSVSWPQHF. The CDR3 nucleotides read TGTGCCAGCAGTTTTTCGGTTTCGTGGCCCCAGCATTTT.

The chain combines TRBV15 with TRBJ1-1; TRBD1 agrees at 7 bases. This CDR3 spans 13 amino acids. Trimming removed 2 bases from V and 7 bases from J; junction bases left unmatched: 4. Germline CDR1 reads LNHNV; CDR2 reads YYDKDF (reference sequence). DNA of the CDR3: TGTGCCACCAGCAGACAAGACAGGGATGAAGCTTTCTTT. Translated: CATSRQDRDEAFF.

The chain's CDR3 is CAITQANTEAFF. The CDR3 DNA follows: TGTGCCATCACCCAGGCCAACACTGAAGCTTTCTTT. The V call is TRBV10-3, the J call TRBJ1-1; D is ambiguous. The CDR3 spans 12 residues. The germline CDR1 and CDR2 sequences are ENHRY and SYGVKD. V lost 7 bases and J lost 2, with 8 bases in between.

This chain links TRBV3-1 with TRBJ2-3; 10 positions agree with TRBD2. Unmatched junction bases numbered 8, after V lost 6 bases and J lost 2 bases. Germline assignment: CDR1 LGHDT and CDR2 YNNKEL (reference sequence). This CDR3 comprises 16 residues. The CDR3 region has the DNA TGTGCCAGCAGTCTAGCGGGAGACCTAAACACAGATACGCAGTATTTT. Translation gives CASSLAGDLNTDTQYF.

The CDR3 nucleotides read TGTGCCAGCAGTAGGTTGAGGGAAACTGAAGCTTTCTTT. Amino acid sequence: CASSRLRETEAFF. The chain uses TRBV28 and TRBJ1-1; no definite D call. CDR1 is MDHEN, CDR2 SYDVKM, per germline. V was shortened by 5 bases and J by 5 bases, with 12 bases between the two germline ends. CDR3 size: 13 residues.

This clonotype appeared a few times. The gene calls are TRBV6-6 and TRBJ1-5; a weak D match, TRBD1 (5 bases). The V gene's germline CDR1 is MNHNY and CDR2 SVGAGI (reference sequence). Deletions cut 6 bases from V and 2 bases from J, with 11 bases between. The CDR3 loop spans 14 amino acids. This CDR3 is CASRWDVGNQPQHF. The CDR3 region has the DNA TGTGCCAGCAGGTGGGACGTAGGCAATCAGCCCCAGCATTTT.

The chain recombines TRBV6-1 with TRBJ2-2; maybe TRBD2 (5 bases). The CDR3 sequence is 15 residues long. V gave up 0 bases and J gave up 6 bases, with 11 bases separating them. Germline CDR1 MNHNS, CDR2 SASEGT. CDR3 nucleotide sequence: TGTGCCAGCAGTGAAGCGACCGGGGTGGCCGGGGAGCTGTTTTTT. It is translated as CASSEATGVAGELFF.

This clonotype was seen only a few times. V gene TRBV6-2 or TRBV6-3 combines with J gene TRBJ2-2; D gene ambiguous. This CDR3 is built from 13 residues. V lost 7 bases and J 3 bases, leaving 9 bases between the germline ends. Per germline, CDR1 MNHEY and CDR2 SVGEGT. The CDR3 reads CASIEFDTGELFF. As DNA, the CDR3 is TGTGCCAGCATCGAGTTTGACACCGGGGAGCTGTTTTTT.

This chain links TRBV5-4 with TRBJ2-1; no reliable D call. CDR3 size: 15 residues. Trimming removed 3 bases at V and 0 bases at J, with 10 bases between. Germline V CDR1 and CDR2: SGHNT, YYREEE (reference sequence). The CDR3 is CASSSPGSSYNEQFF. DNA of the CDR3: TGTGCCAGCAGCTCTCCAGGTAGCTCCTACAATGAGCAGTTCTTC.

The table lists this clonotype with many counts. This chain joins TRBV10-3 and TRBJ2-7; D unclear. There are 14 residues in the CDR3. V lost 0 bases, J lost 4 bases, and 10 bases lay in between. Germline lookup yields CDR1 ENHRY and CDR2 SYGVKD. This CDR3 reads CAISESNVVYEQYF. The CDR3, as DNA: TGTGCCATCAGTGAGTCGAACGTAGTTTACGAGCAGTACTTC.

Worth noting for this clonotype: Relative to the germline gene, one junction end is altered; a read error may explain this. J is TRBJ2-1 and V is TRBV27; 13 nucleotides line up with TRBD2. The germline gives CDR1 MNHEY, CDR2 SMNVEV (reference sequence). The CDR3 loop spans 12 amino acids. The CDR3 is CASSSLAGGMVF. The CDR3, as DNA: TGTGCCAGCAGTTCACTAGCGGGGGGGATGGTCTTC.

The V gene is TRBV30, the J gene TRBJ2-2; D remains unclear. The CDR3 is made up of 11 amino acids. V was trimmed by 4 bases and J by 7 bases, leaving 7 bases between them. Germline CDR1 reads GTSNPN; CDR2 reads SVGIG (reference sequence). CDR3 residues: CAWTPGGELFF. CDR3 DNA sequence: TGTGCCTGGACCCCAGGCGGGGAGCTGTTTTTT.

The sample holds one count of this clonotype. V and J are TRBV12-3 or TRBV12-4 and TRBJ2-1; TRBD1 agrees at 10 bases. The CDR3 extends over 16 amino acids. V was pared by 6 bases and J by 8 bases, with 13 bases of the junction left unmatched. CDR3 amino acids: CASSRNLDRGNDEQFF. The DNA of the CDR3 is TGTGCCAGCAGCCGAAATTTGGACAGGGGGAACGATGAGCAGTTCTTC.

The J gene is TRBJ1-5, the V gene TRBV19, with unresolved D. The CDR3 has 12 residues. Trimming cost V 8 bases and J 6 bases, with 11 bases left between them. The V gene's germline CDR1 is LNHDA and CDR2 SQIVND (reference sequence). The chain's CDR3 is CASGSGGQPQHF. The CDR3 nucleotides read TGTGCCAGTGGGTCAGGAGGTCAGCCCCAGCATTTT.

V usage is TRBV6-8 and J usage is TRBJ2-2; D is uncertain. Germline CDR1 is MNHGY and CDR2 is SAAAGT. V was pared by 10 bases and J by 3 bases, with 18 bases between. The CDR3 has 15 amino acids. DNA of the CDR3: TGTGCCACTTCGCCCGGTTTGGAGTACACCGGGGAGCTGTTTTTT. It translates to CATSPGLEYTGELFF.

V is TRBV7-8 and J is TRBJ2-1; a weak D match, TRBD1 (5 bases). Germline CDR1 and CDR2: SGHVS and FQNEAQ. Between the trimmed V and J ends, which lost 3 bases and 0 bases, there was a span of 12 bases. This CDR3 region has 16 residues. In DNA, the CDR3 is TGTGCCAGCAGCTTCCTCGACAGCCTCTCCTACAATGAGCAGTTCTTC. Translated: CASSFLDSLSYNEQFF.

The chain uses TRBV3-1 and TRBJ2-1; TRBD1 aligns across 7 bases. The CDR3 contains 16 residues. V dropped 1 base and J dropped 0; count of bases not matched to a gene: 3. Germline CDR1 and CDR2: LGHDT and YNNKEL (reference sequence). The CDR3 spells CASSQGTGSSYNEQFF. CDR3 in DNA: TGTGCCAGCAGCCAAGGGACAGGCAGCTCCTACAATGAGCAGTTCTTC.

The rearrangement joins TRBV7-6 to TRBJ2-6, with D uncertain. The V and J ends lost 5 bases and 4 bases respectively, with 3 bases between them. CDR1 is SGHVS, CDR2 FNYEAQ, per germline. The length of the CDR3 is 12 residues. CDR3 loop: CASSLGANVLTF. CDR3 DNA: TGTGCCAGCAGCCTCGGGGCCAACGTCCTGACTTTC.

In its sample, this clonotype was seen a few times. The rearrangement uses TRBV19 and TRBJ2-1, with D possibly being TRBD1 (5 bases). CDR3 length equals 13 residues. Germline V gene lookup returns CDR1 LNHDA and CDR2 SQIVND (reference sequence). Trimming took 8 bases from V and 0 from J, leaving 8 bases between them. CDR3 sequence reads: CASWGSSYNEQFF. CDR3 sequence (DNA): TGTGCCAGTTGGGGCAGCTCCTACAATGAGCAGTTCTTC.

In DNA, the CDR3 is TGTGCCAGCAGCGGTTCAATTCGACTAGCGGGGGATTACAATGAGCAGTTCTTC. Residues: CASSGSIRLAGDYNEQFF. This chain links TRBV7-9 with TRBJ2-1, with 12 bases matching TRBD2. The CDR3 totals 18 residues. The ends lost 5 bases at V and 4 bases at J; junction bases unmatched: 12. Germline lookup yields CDR1 SEHNR and CDR2 FQNEAQ (reference sequence).